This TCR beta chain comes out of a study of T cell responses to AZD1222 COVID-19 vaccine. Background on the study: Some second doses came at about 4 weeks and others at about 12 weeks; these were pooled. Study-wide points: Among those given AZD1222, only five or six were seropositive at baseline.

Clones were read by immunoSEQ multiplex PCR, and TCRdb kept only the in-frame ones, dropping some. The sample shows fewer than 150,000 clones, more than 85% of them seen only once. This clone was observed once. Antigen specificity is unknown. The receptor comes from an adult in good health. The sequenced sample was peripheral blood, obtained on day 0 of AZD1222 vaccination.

In DNA, the CDR3 is TGTGCCAGCAGTTGGCTAGCGGGAGAGTACAATGAGCAGTTCTTC. It translates to CASSWLAGEYNEQFF. The genes are TRBV28 and TRBJ2-1; 10 bases agree with TRBD2. V gave up 4 bases and J gave up 4 bases; unmatched junction bases: 4. Germline CDR1 reads MDHEN; CDR2 reads SYDVKM. The CDR3 has 15 residues.